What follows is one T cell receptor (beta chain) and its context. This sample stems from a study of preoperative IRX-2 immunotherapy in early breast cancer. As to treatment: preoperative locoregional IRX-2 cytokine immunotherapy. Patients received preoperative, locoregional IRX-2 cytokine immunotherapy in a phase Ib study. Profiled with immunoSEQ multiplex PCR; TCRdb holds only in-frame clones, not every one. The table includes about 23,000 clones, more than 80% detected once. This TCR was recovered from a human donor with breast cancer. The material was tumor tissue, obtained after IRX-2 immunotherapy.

The DNA for the CDR3 is TGCGCCAGCAGTCGCCGGGACTGGGGCTTGGGCACAGATACGCAGTATTTT. Protein sequence: CASSRRDWGLGTDTQYF. The chain joins TRBV5-1 to TRBJ2-3; tentative D call: TRBD2 (6 bases). CDR1 is SGHRS and CDR2 is YFSETQ in the germline V gene. V dropped 5 bases and J dropped 1 base, with 20 bases sitting between them. The CDR3 runs 17 residues.